Shown below are 22 T cell receptor beta chains from a single sample sequenced in a study of TIL therapy for anti-PD-1-resistant metastatic lung cancer. Noted time point: pre-treatment sample, taken before nivolumab and TIL therapy. Most excised metastases sampled were pleural nodules or supraclavicular lymph nodes. Sequencing used immunoSEQ v3. Sequencing was performed with immunoSEQ multiplex PCR; in TCRdb, only in-frame clones are kept and a portion is missing. This sample yields about 50,000 clones, of which 60% to 85% are seen a single time; less than 6.5% belongs to the top ten. The sample was tumor tissue, taken at baseline. Receptors were obtained from a person aged 25-80 years with non-small cell lung cancer.

J is TRBJ2-5 and V is TRBV5-1, with 8 bases lining up with TRBD1. The CDR3 has 13 amino acids. V trimming: 5 bases; J trimming: 4 bases; junction bases outside the gene matches: 4. Germline-derived CDR1 and CDR2 are SGHRS and YFSETQ. The CDR3 spells CASRDGQGETQYF. CDR3 DNA: TGCGCCAGCAGGGACGGACAGGGAGAGACCCAGTACTTC.

This clone was counted only a few times. This chain links TRBV27 with TRBJ1-6; D gene uncertain. Deletions cut 0 bases from V and 6 bases from J, with 9 bases between. Germline V lookup: CDR1 MNHEY, CDR2 SMNVEV (reference sequence). The CDR3 consists of 15 residues. Here the CDR3 DNA reads TGTGCCAGCAGTTTATCAGGGCAATCTAATTCACCCCTCCACTTT. Its protein is CASSLSGQSNSPLHF.

This clone occurred once. The chain combines TRBV7-8 with TRBJ1-1; perhaps TRBD1 as D (6 bases). The germline gives CDR1 SGHVS, CDR2 FQNEAQ. CDR3 size: 21 residues. V lost 4 bases, J lost 0 bases, and 30 bases lay in between. CDR3 bases: TGTGCCAGCAGCTATAGGTTCAGCGCTACAGGGTCTTCGTCTGTGAACACTGAAGCTTTCTTT. Translated, it gives CASSYRFSATGSSSVNTEAFF. The full variable domain, in which reference TRBV7-8 and TRBJ1-1 provide the parts outside the CDR3, is GAGVSQSPRYKVAKRGQDVALRCDPISGHVSLFWYQQALGQGPEFLTYFQNEAQLDKSGLPSDRFFAERPEGSVSTLKIQRTQQEDSAVYLCASSYRFSATGSSSVNTEAFFGQGTRLTVV.

The gene calls are TRBV18 and TRBJ1-1; D uncertain. This CDR3 is 14 amino acids long. Germline CDR1 KGHSH, CDR2 LQKENI. V dropped 5 bases and J dropped 1 base, with 11 bases sitting between them. The CDR3 loop reads CASSSLHKNTEAFF. CDR3 nucleotides: TGTGCCAGCTCAAGCTTACACAAGAACACTGAAGCTTTCTTT.

This clone has more than one count but fewer than ten. V and J are TRBV1 and TRBJ1-5. TRBV1 is described as a pseudogene. CDR3 size: 16 residues. The CDR3 loop is CTSSQDWKGSNQPQHF. Written as DNA, the CDR3 is TGCACCAGCAGCCAAGATTGGAAAGGGAGCAATCAGCCCCAGCATTTT.

The V call is TRBV21-1, the J call TRBJ2-4; the D segment call TRBD2 is taken from the table without a DNA check. TRBV21-1 is a pseudogene. The CDR3 is 15 residues long. This CDR3 reads CASRSSGSSGNIQYF. The CDR3 nucleotides are TGTGCCAGCAGAAGTAGCGGGAGCTCCGGAAACATTCAGTACTTC.

The chain is built from TRBV7-2 and TRBJ2-3; D possibly corresponds to TRBD1 (5 bases). From germline, CDR1 is SGHTA and CDR2 FQGNSA. Trimming removed 5 bases from V and 2 bases from J, with 14 bases in between. This CDR3 is 15 amino acids long. This CDR3 reads CASSILTAYTDTQYF. In DNA, the CDR3 is TGTGCCAGCAGCATATTGACAGCCTACACAGATACGCAGTATTTT.

The chain recombines TRBV29-1 with TRBJ1-3; 9 bases line up with TRBD1. V dropped 7 bases and J dropped 0; count of bases not matched to a gene: 7. Germline V gene data show CDR1 as SQVTM and CDR2 as ANQGSEA. The CDR3 sequence is 15 residues long. For the CDR3, the DNA is TGCAGCGCAGGGACAGGGACCTACTCTGGAAACACCATATATTTT. It codes for CSAGTGTYSGNTIYF.

The chain links TRBV25-1 to TRBJ2-7; D not certain. From germline, CDR1 is MGHDK and CDR2 SYGVNS. CDR3 length: 15 amino acids. Trimming removed 2 bases from V and 1 base from J, with 12 bases in between. CDR3 protein: CASSEGATDSYEQYF. CDR3 coding DNA: TGTGCCAGCAGTGAAGGTGCTACGGATTCCTACGAGCAGTACTTC.

This rearrangement joins TRBV5-5 to TRBJ2-1; D not certain. This CDR3 comprises 11 residues. Trimming removed 1 base from V and 9 bases from J, with 5 bases in between. Per the germline V gene, CDR1 is SGHKS and CDR2 is YYEKEE (reference sequence). CDR3 nucleotide sequence: TGTGCCAGCAGCTTGTCTTTTGAGCAGTTCTTC. Its translation is CASSLSFEQFF.

The CDR3 DNA reads TGTGCCAGCTATAGACCCGGACTTAAAGGTTATGGCTACACCTTC. Translation gives CASYRPGLKGYGYTF. V and J are TRBV7-2 and TRBJ1-2; D uncertain. The CDR3 has 15 residues. V was trimmed by 8 bases and J by 5 bases, leaving 21 bases between them. Germline V lookup: CDR1 SGHTA, CDR2 FQGNSA. Complete variable domain (other parts from reference TRBV7-2 and TRBJ1-2): GAGVSQSPSNKVTEKGKDVELRCDPISGHTALYWYRQSLGQGLEFLIYFQGNSAPDKSGLPSDRFSAERTGGSVSTLTIQRTQQEDSAVYLCASYRPGLKGYGYTFGSGTRLTVV.

The chain carries TRBV29-1 and TRBJ1-2, with D maybe TRBD1 (6 bases). The length of the CDR3 is 15 residues. V lost 5 bases to trimming and J lost 4 bases, with 20 bases between them. Looked up from germline, CDR1 is SQVTM and CDR2 is ANQGSEA. The CDR3 DNA reads as TGCAGCGTTTCCCTCGCTACAGGGTCTGGCTATGGCTACACCTTC. Protein product: CSVSLATGSGYGYTF.

This clone was seen only a few times. The chain is built from TRBV7-8 and TRBJ2-3; D gene unclear. This CDR3 is built from 12 residues. V lost 5 bases and J 5 bases, leaving 8 bases between the germline ends. CDR1 is SGHVS and CDR2 is FQNEAQ in the germline V gene. The CDR3 protein is CASSLYLDTQYF. DNA of the CDR3: TGTGCCAGCAGCCTATACTTAGATACGCAGTATTTT.

The gene calls are TRBV7-9 and TRBJ1-4; D remains unclear. The germline V gene encodes CDR1 SEHNR and CDR2 FQNEAQ (reference sequence). The CDR3 sequence is 18 residues long. The ends were cut back, 5 bases at V and 5 bases at J, with 24 bases in the middle. The chain's CDR3 is CASSPRRGLHSSNEKLFF. The CDR3 DNA reads TGTGCCAGCAGCCCCAGGAGAGGCCTGCATTCCTCCAATGAAAAACTGTTTTTT.

J is TRBJ2-7 and V is TRBV9; no reliable D call. This CDR3 spans 14 amino acids. The V and J ends lost 4 bases and 2 bases respectively, with 13 bases between them. Germline V gene lookup returns CDR1 SGDLS and CDR2 YYNGEE. The CDR3 region has the DNA TGTGCCAGCAGCCCTTACGGGTCCACCTACGAGCAGTACTTC. This sequence encodes CASSPYGSTYEQYF.

This clone turned up a few times. This chain links TRBV11-2 with TRBJ2-7, with 12 bases aligning to TRBD1. The CDR3 totals 16 residues. Germline assignment: CDR1 SGHAT and CDR2 FQNNGV. V lost 1 base and J lost 7; bases outside the gene matches: 8. The CDR3 coding sequence is TGTGCCAGCAGCTTAGCCCCCCGGGACAGGGGGCTTGAGCAGTACTTC. It codes for CASSLAPRDRGLEQYF.

The J gene is TRBJ1-2, the V gene TRBV5-1; D is ambiguous. The length of the CDR3 is 14 residues. V was shortened by 5 bases and J by 4 bases, with 15 bases between the two germline ends. CDR1 and CDR2 (germline): SGHRS, YFSETQ. CDR3: CASRGLLPPYGYTF. CDR3 DNA sequence: TGCGCCAGCAGAGGCCTCCTCCCACCCTATGGCTACACCTTC. Complete variable domain (other parts from reference TRBV5-1 and TRBJ1-2): KAGVTQTPRYLIKTRGQQVTLSCSPISGHRSVSWYQQTPGQGLQFLFEYFSETQRNKGNFPGRFSGRQFSNSRSEMNVSTLELGDSALYLCASRGLLPPYGYTFGSGTRLTVV.

At least ten counts were recorded for this clone. V gene TRBV30 combines with J gene TRBJ2-7; TRBD2 matches 9 bases. CDR3 length: 16 residues. Germline lookup yields CDR1 GTSNPN and CDR2 SVGIG (reference sequence). The trim removed 1 base at V and 3 bases at J, leaving 10 bases unmatched. In nucleotides, the CDR3 is TGTGCCTGGAGTGGGCTAGCGGGGAGGTTGGGCTACGAGCAGTACTTC. Its protein is CAWSGLAGRLGYEQYF.

The CDR3 DNA sequence: TGTGCCAGCAGCCAAGATAGTAGAAGCTCCTATGGCTACACCTTC. It is translated as CASSQDSRSSYGYTF. The gene calls are TRBV4-2 and TRBJ1-2; unclear D gene. Between the trimmed V and J ends, which lost 0 bases and 4 bases, there was a span of 12 bases. The CDR3 extends over 15 amino acids. Germline V CDR1 and CDR2: LGHNA, YNFKEQ.

This clone appeared a few times. The V and J genes are TRBV7-3 and TRBJ1-5, with a weak D call TRBD1 (5 bases). Trimming removed 4 bases at V and 7 bases at J, with 11 bases between. CDR3 length equals 13 residues. Germline CDR1 and CDR2: SGHTA and FQGTGA. The CDR3 region is CASSWGVGQPQHF. The CDR3 region has the DNA TGTGCCAGCAGCTGGGGGGTTGGCCAGCCCCAGCATTTT.

This clone has only one observation. This chain links TRBV10-3 with TRBJ2-1; 11 bases are shared with TRBD1. CDR1 and CDR2 from the germline V gene are ENHRY and SYGVKD. The CDR3 contains 14 residues. Losses at the gene ends were 6 bases for V and 8 bases for J; bases not matched to a gene: 6. The CDR3 here is CAIRRDRGIDEQFF. The CDR3 DNA is TGTGCCATCAGGAGGGACAGGGGGATCGATGAGCAGTTCTTC.

This chain connects TRBV2 to TRBJ2-7; the match to TRBD2 covers 8 bases. The V segment lost 3 bases and the J segment 2 bases; nucleotides outside the gene matches: 6. The length of the CDR3 is 15 residues. The germline CDR1 and CDR2 sequences are SNHLY and FYNNEI. The CDR3 is CASSERLALTYEQYF. The CDR3, as DNA: TGTGCCAGCAGTGAGCGACTAGCGTTGACCTACGAGCAGTACTTC.